This T cell receptor (beta chain) comes out of a study of T-cell memory formation after mild COVID-19. General study points: From day 15 to 85, contracting clones were balanced between CD4 and CD8, whereas later expanders leaned toward CD4+. Those CD4+ clones that contracted were mainly in CM and EM (CD8+ ones in EMRA).

Using constant-segment primers, 5'RACE produced TCR alpha and TCR beta cDNA libraries carrying sample barcodes and UMIs. TCRdb recomputed calls from the 5' RACE reads with MiXCR, one row per CDR3 protein. The sample contains 400,000 to 500,000 distinct CDR3 sequences, 20% to 25% of which appear only once. A remark on this clonotype: Antigen specificity is unknown.

Unmatched junction bases numbered 7, after V lost 4 bases and J lost 8 bases. CDR1 is SGHVS, CDR2 FNYEAQ, per germline. This CDR3 is 14 amino acids long. The sample consisted of PBMCs or a T cell subset sorted from them (not recorded which). The sequence was collected from an adult woman who had mild COVID-19 (a few samples of this study predate the infection). Cell type and time point are not known. The chain combines TRBV7-6 with TRBJ1-2, with 10 bases identical to TRBD1. The CDR3 DNA is TGTGCCAGCAGCTCCCGGACAGGGGGTCAAGGCTACACCTTC. Translation: CASSSRTGGQGYTF.